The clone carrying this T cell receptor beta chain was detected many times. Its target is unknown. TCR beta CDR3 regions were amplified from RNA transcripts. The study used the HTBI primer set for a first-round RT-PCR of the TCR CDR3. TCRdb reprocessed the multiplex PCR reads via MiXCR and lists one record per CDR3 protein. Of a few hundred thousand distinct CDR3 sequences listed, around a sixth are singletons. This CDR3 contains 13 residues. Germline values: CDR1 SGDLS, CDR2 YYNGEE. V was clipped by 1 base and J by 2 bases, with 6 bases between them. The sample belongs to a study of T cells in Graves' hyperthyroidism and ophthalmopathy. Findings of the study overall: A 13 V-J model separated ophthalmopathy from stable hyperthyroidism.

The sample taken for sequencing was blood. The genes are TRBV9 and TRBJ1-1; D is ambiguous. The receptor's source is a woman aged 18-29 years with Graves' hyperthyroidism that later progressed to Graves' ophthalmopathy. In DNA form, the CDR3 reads TGTGCCAGCAGCGTAAGCACTAACACTGAAGCTTTCTTT. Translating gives CASSVSTNTEAFF.